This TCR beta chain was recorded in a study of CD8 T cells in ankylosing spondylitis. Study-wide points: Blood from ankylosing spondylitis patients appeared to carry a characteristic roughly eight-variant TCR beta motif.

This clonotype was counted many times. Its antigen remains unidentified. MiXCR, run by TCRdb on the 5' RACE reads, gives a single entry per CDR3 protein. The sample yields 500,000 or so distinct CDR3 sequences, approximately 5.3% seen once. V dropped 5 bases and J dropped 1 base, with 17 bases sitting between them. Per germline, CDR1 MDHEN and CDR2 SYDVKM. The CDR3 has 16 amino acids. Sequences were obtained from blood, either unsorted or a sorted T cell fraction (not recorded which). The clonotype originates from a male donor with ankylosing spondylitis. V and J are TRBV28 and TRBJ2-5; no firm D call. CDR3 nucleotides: TGTGCCAGCAGTGCCTTAGCCAGTTCCATCCAAGAGACCCAGTACTTC. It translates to CASSALASSIQETQYF.